This T cell receptor beta chain was sequenced during a study of CXCR3-negative and CXCR3-positive naive CD8 T cells. About the research overall: Each library gave roughly 1.4 +/- 0.3 million of roughly 140 million TRB reads.

The CD45RO-CCR7+CD27+CD95- phenotype denoted naive CD8+ T cells. Looked up from germline, CDR1 is LGHDT and CDR2 is YNNKEL (reference sequence). The CDR3 consists of 13 residues. UMI-labeled 5' RACE TRB cDNA libraries were prepared from the cells. TCRdb reprocessed the 5' RACE reads and keeps a single row for each CDR3 protein, giving no DNA. The sample features about 130,000 distinct CDR3 sequences, with around 0.5% in its top ten. Remarks on this clonotype: What it recognizes is unknown.

Overall study results and limits: Comparably high diversity was seen in both naive subsets, and much lower diversity in memory CD8+ cells. With CXCR3 expression partially decreased after cryopreservation, most assays relied on fresh PBMCs.

This TCR derives from a human donor in good health. Some clones in this sample may be carry-over from other donors' samples. The chain couples TRBV3-1 to TRBJ1-2; no DNA is available, so the TRBD1 call from TCRdb remains unchecked. The specimen was naive CXCR3- CD8+ T cells from blood. The sample's subset: CD45RO-CCR7+CD27+CD95- naive CD8+ T cells lacking CXCR3 (TNR3-). This chain's CDR3 is CASSPDRGLGYTF. Combining the CDR3 with reference TRBV3-1 and TRBJ1-2 gives the whole variable domain DTAVSQTPKYLVTQMGNDKSIKCEQNLGHDTMYWYKQDSKKFLKIMFSYNNKELIINETVPNRFSPKSPDKAHLNLHINSLELGDSAVYFCASSPDRGLGYTFGSGTRLTVV.